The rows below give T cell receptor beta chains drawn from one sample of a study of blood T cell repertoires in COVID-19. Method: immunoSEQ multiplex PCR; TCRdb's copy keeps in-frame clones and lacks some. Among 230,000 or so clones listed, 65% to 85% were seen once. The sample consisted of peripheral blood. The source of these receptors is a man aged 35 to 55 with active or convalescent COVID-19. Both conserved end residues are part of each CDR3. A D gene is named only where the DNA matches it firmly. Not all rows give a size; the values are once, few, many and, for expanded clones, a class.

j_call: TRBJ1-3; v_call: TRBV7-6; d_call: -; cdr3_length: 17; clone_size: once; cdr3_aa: CASSLMGRGNSGNTIYF; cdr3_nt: TGTGCCAGCAGCTTGATGGGACGGGGGAACTCTGGAAACACCATATATTTT
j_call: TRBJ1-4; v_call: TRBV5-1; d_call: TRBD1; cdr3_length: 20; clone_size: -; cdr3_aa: CASSSTGGWYAASTNEKLFF; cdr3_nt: TGCGCCAGCAGCTCGACAGGGGGCTGGTATGCGGCTTCAACTAATGAAAAACTGTTTTTT
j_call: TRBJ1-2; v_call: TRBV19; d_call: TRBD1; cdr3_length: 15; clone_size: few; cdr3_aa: CASSTTGPRGPGYTF; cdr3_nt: TGTGCCAGTAGTACCACTGGCCCCAGGGGGCCTGGCTACACCTTC
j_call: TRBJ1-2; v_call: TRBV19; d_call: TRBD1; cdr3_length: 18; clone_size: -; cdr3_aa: CASSSKRSGTGLDYGYTF; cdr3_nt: TGTGCCAGTAGTTCCAAGAGATCCGGGACAGGACTCGACTATGGCTACACCTTC
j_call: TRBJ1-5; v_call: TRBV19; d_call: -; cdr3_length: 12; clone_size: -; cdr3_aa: CASNQGRQPQHF; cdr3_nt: TGTGCCAGTAACCAGGGTCGGCAGCCCCAGCATTTT
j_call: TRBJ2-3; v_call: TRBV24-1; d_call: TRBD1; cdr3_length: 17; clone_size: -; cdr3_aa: CATSSKEGGQGIGTQYF; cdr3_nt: TGTGCCACCAGCTCTAAGGAGGGGGGACAGGGGATAGGTACGCAGTATTTT
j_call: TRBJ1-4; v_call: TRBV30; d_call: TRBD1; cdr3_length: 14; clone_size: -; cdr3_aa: CAWSHTGGLEKLFF; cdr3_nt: TGTGCCTGGAGTCACACAGGGGGCTTGGAAAAACTGTTTTTT
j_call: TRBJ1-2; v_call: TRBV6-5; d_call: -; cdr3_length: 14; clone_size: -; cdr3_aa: CASSQGRGSDGYTF; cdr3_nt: TGTGCCAGCAGTCAGGGGCGCGGATCGGATGGCTACACCTTC
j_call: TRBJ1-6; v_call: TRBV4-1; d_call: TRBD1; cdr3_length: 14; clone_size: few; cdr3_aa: CASSQGQGHSPLHF; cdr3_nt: TGCGCCAGCAGCCAAGGACAGGGGCATTCACCCCTCCACTTT
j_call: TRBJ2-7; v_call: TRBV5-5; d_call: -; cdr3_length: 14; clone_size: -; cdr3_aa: CASSPSFGPYEQYF; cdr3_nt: TGTGCCAGCAGCCCTAGCTTCGGGCCCTACGAGCAGTACTTC
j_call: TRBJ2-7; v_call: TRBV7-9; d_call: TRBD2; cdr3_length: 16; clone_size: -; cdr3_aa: CASSLRLAGGRDEQYF; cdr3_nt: TGTGCCAGCAGCTTGCGACTAGCGGGAGGAAGGGACGAGCAGTACTTC
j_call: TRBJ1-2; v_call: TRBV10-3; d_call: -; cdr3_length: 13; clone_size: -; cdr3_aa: CAINGGSNYGYTF; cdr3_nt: TGTGCCATCAACGGGGGGTCTAACTATGGCTACACCTTC
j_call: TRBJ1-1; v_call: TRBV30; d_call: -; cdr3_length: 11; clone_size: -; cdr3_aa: CAWSWSTEAFF; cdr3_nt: TGTGCCTGGAGTTGGAGCACTGAAGCTTTCTTT
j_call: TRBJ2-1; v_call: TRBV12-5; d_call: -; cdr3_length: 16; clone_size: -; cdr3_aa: CASGLGNSGAYNEQFF; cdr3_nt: TGTGCTAGTGGTTTGGGGAATAGTGGAGCCTACAATGAGCAGTTCTTC
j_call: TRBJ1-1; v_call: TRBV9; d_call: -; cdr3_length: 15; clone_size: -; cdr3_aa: CASSVEAGMNTEAFF; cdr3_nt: TGTGCCAGCAGCGTAGAGGCAGGCATGAACACTGAAGCTTTCTTT
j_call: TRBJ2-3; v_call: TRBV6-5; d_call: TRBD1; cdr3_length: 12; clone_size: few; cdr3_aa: CASSGQVYTQYF; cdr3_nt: TGTGCCAGCAGCGGACAGGTCTATACGCAGTATTTT
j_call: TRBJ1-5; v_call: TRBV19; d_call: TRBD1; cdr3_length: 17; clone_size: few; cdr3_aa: CASSRLRDRGYNQPQHF; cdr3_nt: TGTGCCAGTTCACGCCTCCGGGACAGGGGCTACAATCAGCCCCAGCATTTT
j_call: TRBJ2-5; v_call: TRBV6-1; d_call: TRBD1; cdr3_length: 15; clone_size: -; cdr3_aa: CASSERSGGRETQYF; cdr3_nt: TGTGCCAGCAGTGAAAGGTCAGGGGGCCGGGAGACCCAGTACTTC
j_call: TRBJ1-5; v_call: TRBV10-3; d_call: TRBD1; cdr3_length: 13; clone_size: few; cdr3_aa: CAIRDREGQPQHF; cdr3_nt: TGTGCCATCAGGGACAGGGAGGGCCAGCCCCAGCATTTT
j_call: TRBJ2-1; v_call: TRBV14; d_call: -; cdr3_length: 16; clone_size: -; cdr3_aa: CASSQDSREAGNEQFF; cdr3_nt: TGTGCCAGCAGCCAAGATTCGCGGGAAGCCGGGAATGAGCAGTTCTTC
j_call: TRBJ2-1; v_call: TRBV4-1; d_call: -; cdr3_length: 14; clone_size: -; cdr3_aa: CASSQDRLLHEQFF; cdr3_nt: TGCGCCAGCAGCCAAGACCGGTTACTCCATGAGCAGTTCTTC
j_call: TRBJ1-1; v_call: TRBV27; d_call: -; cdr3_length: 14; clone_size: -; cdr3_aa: CASRPSGDQSYAFF; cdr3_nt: TGTGCCAGCAGGCCATCAGGGGACCAATCTTACGCTTTCTTT
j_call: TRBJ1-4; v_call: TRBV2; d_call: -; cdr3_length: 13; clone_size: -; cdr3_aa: CASSRDWDEKLFF; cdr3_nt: TGTGCCAGCAGTCGGGACTGGGATGAAAAACTGTTTTTT
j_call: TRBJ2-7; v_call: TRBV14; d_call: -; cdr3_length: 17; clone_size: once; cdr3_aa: CASSPSGSYRAAHEQYF; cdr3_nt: TGTGCCAGCAGCCCATCCGGTTCGTACAGGGCCGCCCACGAGCAGTACTTC
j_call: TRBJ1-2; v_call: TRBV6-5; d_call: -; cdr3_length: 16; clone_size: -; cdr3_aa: CASSYSESTHNYGYTF; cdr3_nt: TGTGCCAGCAGTTACTCGGAGTCTACCCATAACTATGGCTACACCTTC
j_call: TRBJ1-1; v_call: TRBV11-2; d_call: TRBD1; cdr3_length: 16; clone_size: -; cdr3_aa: CASSSVLDREDTEAFF; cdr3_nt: TGTGCCAGCAGCTCCGTTCTCGACAGGGAGGACACTGAAGCTTTCTTT
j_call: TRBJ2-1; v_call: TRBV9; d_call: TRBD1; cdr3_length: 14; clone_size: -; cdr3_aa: CASSVEGDSNEQFF; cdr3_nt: TGTGCCAGCAGCGTAGAAGGGGACAGCAATGAGCAGTTCTTC
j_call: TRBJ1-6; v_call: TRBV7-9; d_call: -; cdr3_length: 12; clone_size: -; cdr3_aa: CASSLGGSPLHF; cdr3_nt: TGTGCCAGCAGCTTAGGGGGCTCACCCCTCCACTTT
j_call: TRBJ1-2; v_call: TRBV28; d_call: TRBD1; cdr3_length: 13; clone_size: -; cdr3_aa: CASRPQGGNGYTF; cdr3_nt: TGTGCCAGCAGACCACAGGGGGGCAATGGCTACACCTTC
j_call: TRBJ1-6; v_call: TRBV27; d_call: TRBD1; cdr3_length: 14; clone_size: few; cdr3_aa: CASRGTGSNSPLHF; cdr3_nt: TGTGCCAGCAGGGGGACAGGGTCAAATTCACCCCTCCACTTT
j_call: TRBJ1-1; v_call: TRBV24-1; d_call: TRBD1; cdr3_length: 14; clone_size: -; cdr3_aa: CATSVPGQGDGAFF; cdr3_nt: TGTGCCACCAGTGTGCCGGGACAGGGGGACGGGGCTTTCTTT
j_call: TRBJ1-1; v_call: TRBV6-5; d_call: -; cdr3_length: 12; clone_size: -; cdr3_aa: CASRSSGTEAFF; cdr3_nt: TGTGCCAGCAGGTCGTCGGGGACTGAAGCTTTCTTT
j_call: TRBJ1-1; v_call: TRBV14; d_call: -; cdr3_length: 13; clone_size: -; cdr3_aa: CASSPHAGAQAFF; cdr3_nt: TGTGCCAGCAGCCCCCATGCGGGGGCGCAAGCTTTCTTT
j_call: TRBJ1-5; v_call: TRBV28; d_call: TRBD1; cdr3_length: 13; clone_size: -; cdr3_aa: CASSIRGNQPQHF; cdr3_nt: TGTGCCAGCAGTATCAGGGGGAATCAGCCCCAGCATTTT
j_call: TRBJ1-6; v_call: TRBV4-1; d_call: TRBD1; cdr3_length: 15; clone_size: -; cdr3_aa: CASSQDRGDSSPLHF; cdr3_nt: TGCGCCAGCAGCCAGGACAGGGGTGATAGTTCACCCCTCCACTTT
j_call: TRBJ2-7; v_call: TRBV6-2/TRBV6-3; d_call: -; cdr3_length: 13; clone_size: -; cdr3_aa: CASSRSGLYEQYF; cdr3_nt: TGTGCCAGCAGTCGCTCAGGGTTATACGAGCAGTACTTC
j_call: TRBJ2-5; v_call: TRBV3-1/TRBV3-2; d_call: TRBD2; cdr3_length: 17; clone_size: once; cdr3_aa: CASSRGKAGENLETQYF; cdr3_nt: TGTGCCAGCAGCCGAGGAAAAGCGGGAGAGAATCTAGAGACCCAGTACTTC
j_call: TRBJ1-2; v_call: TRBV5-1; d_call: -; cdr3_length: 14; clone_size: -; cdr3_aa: CASSLDPGYYGYTF; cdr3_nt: TGCGCCAGCAGCTTGGATCCAGGTTACTATGGCTACACCTTC
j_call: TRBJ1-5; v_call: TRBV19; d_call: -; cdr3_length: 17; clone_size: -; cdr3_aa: CASSIGQRRYSNQPQHF; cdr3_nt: TGTGCCAGTAGTATAGGTCAGCGCAGATATAGCAATCAGCCCCAGCATTTT
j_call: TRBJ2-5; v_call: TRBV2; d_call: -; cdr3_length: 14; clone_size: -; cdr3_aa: CASSENTGRETQYF; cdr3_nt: TGTGCCAGCAGTGAAAATACGGGAAGGGAGACCCAGTACTTC
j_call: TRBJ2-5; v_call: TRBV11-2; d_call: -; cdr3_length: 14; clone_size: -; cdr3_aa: CASSLDSGTLTQYF; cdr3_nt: TGTGCCAGCAGCTTAGATTCGGGTACCCTAACCCAGTACTTC
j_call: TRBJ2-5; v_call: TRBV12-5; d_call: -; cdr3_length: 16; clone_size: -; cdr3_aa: CASGPPRPGVGETQYF; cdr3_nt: TGTGCTAGTGGTCCCCCGCGCCCGGGGGTGGGTGAGACCCAGTACTTC
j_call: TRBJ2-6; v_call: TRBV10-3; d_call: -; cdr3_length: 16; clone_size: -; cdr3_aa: CAISSDRFSGANVLTF; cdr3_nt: TGTGCCATCAGTTCGGACAGATTCTCTGGGGCCAACGTCCTGACTTTC
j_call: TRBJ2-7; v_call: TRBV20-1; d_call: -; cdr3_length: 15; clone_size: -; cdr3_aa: CSASADSSPTYEQYF; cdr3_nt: TGCAGTGCTAGTGCTGACTCATCACCAACCTACGAGCAGTACTTC
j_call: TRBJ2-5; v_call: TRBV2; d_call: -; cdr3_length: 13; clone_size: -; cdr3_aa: CASNFRDTETQYF; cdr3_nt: TGTGCCAGCAATTTCCGGGACACAGAGACCCAGTACTTC
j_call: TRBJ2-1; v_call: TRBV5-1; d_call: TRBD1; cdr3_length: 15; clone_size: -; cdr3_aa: CASSIAGTANNEQFF; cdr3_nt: TGCGCCAGCAGCATAGCCGGGACAGCTAACAATGAGCAGTTCTTC
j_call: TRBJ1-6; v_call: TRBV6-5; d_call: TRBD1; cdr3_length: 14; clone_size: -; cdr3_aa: CASRPDRFGSPLHF; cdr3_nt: TGTGCCAGCAGGCCGGACAGGTTCGGTTCACCCCTCCACTTT
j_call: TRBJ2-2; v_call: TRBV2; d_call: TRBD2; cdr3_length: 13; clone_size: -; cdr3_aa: CASRRTSGGELFF; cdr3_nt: TGTGCCAGCAGACGGACTAGCGGCGGGGAGCTGTTTTTT
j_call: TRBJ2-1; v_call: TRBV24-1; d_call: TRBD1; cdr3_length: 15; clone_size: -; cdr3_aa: CATSDTDRGRNEQFF; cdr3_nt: TGTGCCACCAGTGATACGGACAGGGGGCGTAATGAGCAGTTCTTC
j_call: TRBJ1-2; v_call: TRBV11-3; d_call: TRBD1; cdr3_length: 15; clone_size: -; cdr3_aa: CASSPRGGTEYGYTF; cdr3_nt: TGTGCCAGCAGCCCCAGAGGTGGGACAGAGTATGGCTACACCTTC
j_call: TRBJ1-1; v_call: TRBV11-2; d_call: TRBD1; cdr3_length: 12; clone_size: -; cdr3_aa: CASGYRGPEAFF; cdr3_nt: TGTGCCAGCGGGTACAGGGGACCTGAAGCTTTCTTT
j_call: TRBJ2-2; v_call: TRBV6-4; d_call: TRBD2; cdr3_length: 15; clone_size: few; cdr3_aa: CASTGLAGADGELFF; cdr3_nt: TGTGCCAGCACCGGTCTAGCGGGGGCGGACGGGGAGCTGTTTTTT
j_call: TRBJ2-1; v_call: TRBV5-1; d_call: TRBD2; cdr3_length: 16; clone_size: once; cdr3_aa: CASSWHSGSSYNEQFF; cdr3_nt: TGCGCCAGCAGCTGGCATAGCGGGAGCTCCTACAATGAGCAGTTCTTC
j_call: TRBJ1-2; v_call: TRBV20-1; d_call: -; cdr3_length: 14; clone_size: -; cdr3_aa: CSASGSREYYGYTF; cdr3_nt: TGCAGTGCTAGTGGGTCTCGGGAATACTATGGCTACACCTTC
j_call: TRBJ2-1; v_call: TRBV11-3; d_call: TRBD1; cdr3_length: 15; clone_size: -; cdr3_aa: CASSPRTGEYNEQFF; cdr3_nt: TGTGCCAGCAGCCCCCGAACAGGGGAGTACAATGAGCAGTTCTTC
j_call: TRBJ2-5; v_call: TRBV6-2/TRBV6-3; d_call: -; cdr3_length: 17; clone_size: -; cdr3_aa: CASSYDGLAGRRETQYF; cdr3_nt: TGTGCCAGCAGTTACGACGGCTTGGCTGGCCGCAGGGAGACCCAGTACTTC
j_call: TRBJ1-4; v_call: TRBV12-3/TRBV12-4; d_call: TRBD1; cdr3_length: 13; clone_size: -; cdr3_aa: CACYRGQGEKLFF; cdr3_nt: TGTGCCTGCTACAGGGGGCAGGGTGAAAAACTGTTTTTT